The 30 T cell receptor beta chains below come from one sample, sequenced in a study of identical twins. TCRdb redid the calling of the 5' RACE reads with MiXCR, one entry per CDR3 protein. This sample has 550,000 to 800,000 distinct CDR3 sequences, with around 7.4% found just once. These data also featured in a second study, about yellow fever vaccine responses in identical twins.

The specimen was PBMCs. These receptors all come from a woman under 30 in good health.

The CDR3 here is CASSNSGAPYNEQFF. CDR3 DNA sequence: TGTGCCAGCAGCAATAGCGGGGCCCCCTACAATGAGCAGTTCTTC. The V and J genes are TRBV7-8 and TRBJ2-1, with 8 bases that match TRBD2. Looked up from germline, CDR1 is SGHVS and CDR2 is FQNEAQ. V shed 5 bases, J shed 2 bases, and the junction held 5 bases outside the gene matches. This CDR3 is 15 amino acids long.

The chain has TRBV5-1 and TRBJ1-6, with a tentative D call TRBD1 (6 bases). Germline V lookup: CDR1 SGHRS, CDR2 YFSETQ. This CDR3 has 16 amino acids. The V gene lost 4 bases and the J gene lost 0 bases, with 11 bases spanning the gap. The CDR3 DNA reads as TGCGCCAGCAGCCACAGGGAGAGCTCCTATAATTCACCCCTCCACTTT. Encoded protein: CASSHRESSYNSPLHF.

This clonotype was picked up many times. CDR3 coding DNA: TGTGCCACCTCACCAACTAGCGCTACCTACAATGAGCAGTTCTTC. Translated: CATSPTSATYNEQFF. The chain combines TRBV15 with TRBJ2-1; 7 nucleotides line up with TRBD2. The CDR3 is made up of 15 amino acids. Germline V lookup: CDR1 LNHNV, CDR2 YYDKDF (reference sequence). V lost 8 bases, J lost 2 bases, and 9 bases stayed unmatched.

This clonotype was recorded many times. V and J are TRBV11-2 and TRBJ1-2; D is possibly TRBD1 (6 bases). V dropped 6 bases and J dropped 0 bases, with 20 bases sitting between them. From germline, CDR1 is SGHAT and CDR2 FQNNGV. CDR3 length: 17 residues. The CDR3 loop reads CASSLINREPANYGYTF. The CDR3 coding sequence is TGTGCCAGCAGTCTTATAAACAGGGAACCAGCTAACTATGGCTACACCTTC. The entire variable domain, with the rest obtained from reference TRBV11-2 and TRBJ1-2, is as follows: EAGVAQSPRYKIIEKRQSVAFWCNPISGHATLYWYQQILGQGPKLLIQFQNNGVVDDSQLPKDRFSAERLKGVDSTLKIQPAKLEDSAVYLCASSLINREPANYGYTFGSGTRLTVV.

The chain joins TRBV5-4 to TRBJ2-3; tentatively, D is TRBD2 (6 bases). The CDR3 consists of 15 residues. With 7 bases removed from V and 1 base from J, the gap between germline ends came to 16 bases. Germline-derived CDR1 and CDR2 are SGHNT and YYREEE (reference sequence). The CDR3 DNA reads as TGTGCCAGCTCCGACGCGGCTAGCGGCACAGATACGCAGTATTTT. It translates to CASSDAASGTDTQYF.

This clonotype was seen repeatedly, ten times or more. The chain carries TRBV12-3 or TRBV12-4 and TRBJ2-4; no clear D. Deletions cut 6 bases from V and 9 bases from J, with 12 bases between. The CDR3 is 12 amino acids. In nucleotides, the CDR3 is TGTGCCAGCAGCACCACCGTTCCCATTCAGTACTTC. It yields the protein CASSTTVPIQYF.

The chain employs TRBV7-3 and TRBJ2-1; perhaps TRBD2 as D (6 bases). The V and J ends lost 7 bases and 8 bases respectively, with 15 bases between them. Germline-derived CDR1 and CDR2 are SGHTA and FQGTGA. This CDR3 region has 13 residues. The CDR3, as DNA: TGTGCCAGCACGGCGGGAAATAGGGATGAGCAGTTCTTC. It encodes CASTAGNRDEQFF. Full variable domain (rest looked up from reference TRBV7-3 and TRBJ2-1): GAGVSQTPSNKVTEKGKYVELRCDPISGHTALYWYRQSLGQGPEFLIYFQGTGAADDSGLPNDRFFAVRPEGSVSTLKIQRTERGDSAVYLCASTAGNRDEQFFGPGTRLTVL.

J is TRBJ2-3 and V is TRBV7-8; 8 nucleotides line up with TRBD2. CDR3 length: 17 residues. Germline V lookup: CDR1 SGHVS, CDR2 FQNEAQ. With V trimmed by 3 bases and J by 0 bases, 8 bases remained unmatched. The CDR3 nucleotides are TGTGCCAGCAGCTTCCGCGTGGGCGGGGGGAGCACAGATACGCAGTATTTT. It codes for CASSFRVGGGSTDTQYF.

The chain employs TRBV28 and TRBJ2-4; D is unresolved. This CDR3 comprises 17 residues. CDR1 and CDR2 from the germline V gene are MDHEN and SYDVKM. The ends were cut back, 1 base at V and 5 bases at J, with 18 bases in the middle. The CDR3 loop reads CASSLFSRGFRQNIQYF. For the CDR3, the DNA is TGTGCCAGCAGTTTATTCTCCAGAGGCTTTCGGCAAAACATTCAGTACTTC.

This clonotype was seen repeatedly, ten times or more. Written as DNA, the CDR3 is TGTGCCAGCAGCCAAGCTGGTAGGGTAGCCGAGACCCAGTACTTC. Translating gives CASSQAGRVAETQYF. The chain couples TRBV3-1 to TRBJ2-5; D call uncertain. Germline-derived CDR1 and CDR2 are LGHDT and YNNKEL (reference sequence). The CDR3 is 15 residues long. Trimming removed 1 base at V and 5 bases at J, with 14 bases between.

This clonotype was counted between two and nine times. The chain is built from TRBV4-1 and TRBJ2-5; 12 nucleotides agree with TRBD1. CDR1 and CDR2 (germline): MGHRA, YSYEKL. With V trimmed by 3 bases and J by 1 base, 12 bases remained unmatched. This CDR3 comprises 19 residues. The CDR3 is CASSQGQGAKFGSQETQYF. The CDR3 DNA reads TGCGCCAGCAGCCAGGGACAGGGGGCGAAGTTTGGGTCCCAAGAGACCCAGTACTTC.

A few counts support this clonotype. The CDR3 DNA reads as TGTGCCAGCAGCCAAGGACTAGCGAGTGGAGAGACCCAGTACTTC. Protein product: CASSQGLASGETQYF. The chain links TRBV3-1 to TRBJ2-5; 8 bases agree with TRBD2. Germline V lookup: CDR1 LGHDT, CDR2 YNNKEL (reference sequence). The V segment lost 1 base and the J segment 4 bases; nucleotides outside the gene matches: 5. The CDR3 covers 15 residues.

In its sample, this clonotype was seen a few times. The chain couples TRBV10-3 to TRBJ1-1; D is unresolved. There are 13 residues in the CDR3. Trimming removed 7 bases from V and 1 base from J, with 10 bases in between. CDR1 is ENHRY, CDR2 SYGVKD, per germline. CDR3 sequence reads: CAIMAARNTEAFF. CDR3 coding DNA: TGTGCCATCATGGCAGCCCGGAACACTGAAGCTTTCTTT.

Concerning this clonotype itself: A junction boundary mismatches the germline segment, possibly from a read error. The chain joins TRBV20-1 to TRBJ2-3; D may be TRBD1 (6 bases). CDR3 length: 17 residues. Germline lookup yields CDR1 DFQATT and CDR2 SNEGSKA (reference sequence). CDR3 nucleotide sequence: TGCTGTGCTAGATACCGGAGCTACCAAACAGGGACAGATACGCAGTATTTT. It codes for CCARYRSYQTGTDTQYF.

V usage is TRBV7-6 and J usage is TRBJ2-1; either TRBD1 or TRBD2 may supply D (5 bases each). CDR1 is SGHVS, CDR2 FNYEAQ, per germline. The V gene lost 5 bases and the J gene lost 6 bases, with 17 bases spanning the gap. CDR3 size: 15 residues. DNA of the CDR3: TGTGCCAGCAGCCCACGAAGGGGAGAGGGCAATGAGCAGTTCTTC. It codes for CASSPRRGEGNEQFF.

The chain uses TRBV2 and TRBJ2-5; D is unclear. The CDR3 extends over 10 amino acids. Deletions cut 7 bases from V and 6 bases from J, with 6 bases between. Germline-derived CDR1 and CDR2 are SNHLY and FYNNEI. The CDR3 sequence: CASMGKTQYF. The DNA for the CDR3 is TGTGCCAGCATGGGGAAGACCCAGTACTTC. Together with reference TRBV2 and TRBJ2-5, the CDR3 gives the full variable domain: EPEVTQTPSHQVTQMGQEVILRCVPISNHLYFYWYRQILGQKVEFLVSFYNNEISEKSEIFDDQFSVERPDGSNFTLKIRSTKLEDSAMYFCASMGKTQYFGPGTRLLVL.

This clonotype was seen many times. The rearrangement joins TRBV12-3 or TRBV12-4 to TRBJ1-5; D remains ambiguous. V was pared by 6 bases and J by 1 base, with 10 bases between. This CDR3 spans 14 amino acids. CDR3 DNA sequence: TGTGCCAGCAGCCGCGGCAGCAGCAATCAGCCCCAGCATTTT. Translating gives CASSRGSSNQPQHF.

This clonotype has only a few counts. The V call is TRBV12-3 or TRBV12-4, the J call TRBJ2-5; D not certain. This CDR3 has 12 residues. V was trimmed by 5 bases and J by 7 bases, leaving 11 bases between them. This chain's CDR3 is CASSLPSGTQYF. DNA for the CDR3: TGTGCCAGCAGTCTCCCAAGTGGGACCCAGTACTTC.

There are many counts of this clonotype. The chain is built from TRBV12-3 or TRBV12-4 and TRBJ2-2; TRBD1 or TRBD2 may be the D gene (5 bases each). The CDR3 runs 15 residues. V was cut by 3 bases and J by 6 bases, with 14 bases left in between. As DNA, the CDR3 is TGTGCCAGCAGTTTCGGTAGCGTGGGGGCCGGGGAGCTGTTTTTT. Its translation is CASSFGSVGAGELFF.

The CDR3 sequence: CASSLQAPGSLYTDTQYF. The CDR3, as DNA: TGCGCCAGCTCCCTTCAAGCCCCGGGAAGTCTGTACACAGATACGCAGTATTTT. This chain links TRBV5-1 with TRBJ2-3, with TRBD2 as a possible D gene (5 bases). CDR1 is SGHRS, CDR2 YFSETQ, per germline. The CDR3 has 18 residues. Trimming removed 7 bases from V and 2 bases from J, with 26 bases in between. The full variable domain, with the rest looked up from reference TRBV5-1 and TRBJ2-3, is KAGVTQTPRYLIKTRGQQVTLSCSPISGHRSVSWYQQTPGQGLQFLFEYFSETQRNKGNFPGRFSGRQFSNSRSEMNVSTLELGDSALYLCASSLQAPGSLYTDTQYFGPGTRLTVL.

This clonotype was counted a few times. This chain uses TRBV10-1 with TRBJ2-1; 16 bases line up with TRBD2. Looked up from germline, CDR1 is WNHNN and CDR2 is SYGVQD (reference sequence). This CDR3 has 16 amino acids. Germline trimming cut 6 bases from V and 7 bases from J; bases unmatched to any gene: 6. CDR3 residues: CASSPGLAGGQNEQFF. CDR3 nucleotide sequence: TGCGCCAGCAGCCCGGGACTAGCGGGAGGGCAAAATGAGCAGTTCTTC.

This sequence joins TRBV5-8 and TRBJ1-2; 9 bases align to TRBD1. The CDR3 has 16 amino acids. CDR1 is SGHTS, CDR2 YDEGEE, per germline. Germline trimming cut 4 bases from V and 4 bases from J; bases unmatched to any gene: 11. CDR3 protein: CASSTLGQGFGYGYTF. As DNA, the CDR3 is TGTGCCAGCAGCACCCTAGGACAGGGGTTCGGCTATGGCTACACCTTC.

This clonotype occurred many times. The genes are TRBV5-5 and TRBJ2-5; D is ambiguous. V was shortened by 1 base and J by 1 base, with 14 bases between the two germline ends. Germline V CDR1 and CDR2: SGHKS, YYEKEE (reference sequence). The CDR3 sequence is 16 residues long. DNA of the CDR3: TGTGCCAGCAGCTTGTCTTTGGGAATGTCCCAAGAGACCCAGTACTTC. Translation: CASSLSLGMSQETQYF.

This clonotype came up a few times. The gene calls are TRBV6-1 and TRBJ2-3; 11 bases are a match to TRBD2. Germline values: CDR1 MNHNS, CDR2 SASEGT. V gave up 6 bases and J gave up 11 bases; unmatched junction bases: 13. The CDR3 runs to 15 residues. This CDR3 is CASSPTSGALRMQYF. The DNA of the CDR3 is TGTGCCAGCAGCCCGACTAGCGGGGCTCTTCGGATGCAGTATTTT.

This clonotype was observed a handful of times. The chain combines TRBV20-1 with TRBJ2-3, with no clear D. CDR1 DFQATT and CDR2 SNEGSKA come from the germline V gene (reference sequence). Trimming left V 1 base short and J 14 bases short, with 13 bases between. This CDR3 contains 11 residues. The DNA of the CDR3 is TGCAGTGCTAGAGCGGGCACTCAGCGGTATTTT. Protein sequence: CSARAGTQRYF.

This clonotype appeared a few times. The chain combines TRBV25-1 with TRBJ1-2, with TRBD1 as a possible D gene (5 bases). The CDR3 is 15 residues long. Trimming pared 2 bases from V and 7 bases from J, leaving 17 bases between. The germline CDR1 and CDR2 sequences are MGHDK and SYGVNS. This chain's CDR3 is CASSEKGSFTGGYTF. In nucleotides, the CDR3 is TGTGCCAGCAGTGAAAAGGGGAGTTTTACTGGTGGCTACACCTTC.

V is TRBV5-1 and J is TRBJ2-1, with 8 bases matching TRBD2. V shed 3 bases, J shed 11 bases, and the junction held 16 bases outside the gene matches. This CDR3 region has 16 residues. Germline loops: CDR1 SGHRS, CDR2 YFSETQ. CDR3 protein: CASSWDVAGPSGKQFF. The CDR3 nucleotides read TGCGCCAGCAGCTGGGATGTAGCGGGACCTTCTGGTAAGCAGTTCTTC.

The sample holds many counts of this clonotype. This rearrangement joins TRBV24-1 to TRBJ1-1; TRBD1 agrees at 8 bases. The CDR3 has 13 residues. Germline V gene lookup returns CDR1 KGHDR and CDR2 SFDVKD. J gave up 7 bases and V 9 bases, and 9 bases lay outside the gene matches. CDR3 DNA: TGTGCCACCCATCGCAGGGGGCGGGGTGAAGCTTTCTTT. Translating it yields CATHRRGRGEAFF.

The gene calls are TRBV11-1 and TRBJ2-6; D not resolved. This CDR3 contains 19 residues. From germline, CDR1 is SGHAT and CDR2 FQDESV (reference sequence). Deletions cut 5 bases from V and 2 bases from J, with 22 bases between. CDR3 DNA sequence: TGTGCCAGCAGCCCCCGTTTAGTATACGATAAGGCTGGGGCCAACGTCCTGACTTTC. Residues: CASSPRLVYDKAGANVLTF.

This clonotype was recorded a few times. The chain combines TRBV12-3 or TRBV12-4 with TRBJ2-5; 9 bases align to TRBD1. Trimming removed 6 bases from V and 4 bases from J; junction bases left unmatched: 15. The CDR3 extends over 17 amino acids. The CDR3 coding sequence is TGTGCCAGCAGGTACTCCCGGGACAGGGCGCTAGGAGAGACCCAGTACTTC. This gives the protein CASRYSRDRALGETQYF.